The 18 T cell receptor beta chains presented below share a single source sample, sequenced in a study of blood T cell repertoires in COVID-19 (dated by TCRdb to 2020 to 2022). Library preparation was by the immunoSEQ multiplex PCR assay. The table was pulled from immuneACCESS by TCRdb, which kept in-frame rearrangements only. Such tables lose some clones; where checked, under half of the loss comes from unresolved V genes, and the rest has no known cause. Across this sample there are 150,000 to 200,000 clones, with more than 80% seen only once. 11% of the sample rests with the top ten. Material for sequencing was peripheral blood. These receptors came from a woman in her thirties or forties with COVID-19, enrolled during active disease.

The V and J genes are TRBV9 and TRBJ1-6, with D unresolved. V was cut by 3 bases and J by 7 bases, with 11 bases left in between. Germline V gives CDR1 SGDLS, CDR2 YYNGEE. CDR3 size: 14 residues. CDR3 sequence: CASSARHSNSPLHF. CDR3 bases: TGTGCCAGCAGCGCCAGACACTCCAATTCACCCCTCCACTTT.

The chain is built from TRBV6-4 and TRBJ2-2, with D perhaps matching TRBD2 (6 bases). The CDR3 totals 15 residues. Germline CDR1 and CDR2: MRHNA and SNTAGT. Trimming took off 5 bases at V and 1 base at J, with 11 bases between the two ends. The CDR3 region is CASSRDSLNTGELFF. The CDR3 DNA is TGTGCCAGCAGTCGGGACTCGCTGAACACCGGGGAGCTGTTTTTT.

The rearrangement links TRBV18 to TRBJ1-3; perhaps TRBD1 as D (6 bases). The CDR3 is 15 amino acids. V was trimmed by 4 bases and J by 1 base, leaving 11 bases between them. Germline V gene data show CDR1 as KGHSH and CDR2 as LQKENI. The CDR3 coding sequence is TGTGCCAGCTCACAAAGGGACAATTCTGGAAACACCATATATTTT. Translating it yields CASSQRDNSGNTIYF.

The genes are TRBV4-1 and TRBJ1-3, with D unresolved. The CDR3 is made up of 17 amino acids. Germline assignment: CDR1 MGHRA and CDR2 YSYEKL. The germline V and J ends were trimmed by 2 bases and 3 bases, with 17 bases remaining between them. This CDR3 reads CASSQRPIADIGNTIYF. CDR3 sequence (DNA): TGCGCCAGCAGCCAAAGGCCGATAGCAGATATTGGAAACACCATATATTTT.

This chain connects TRBV4-1 to TRBJ2-3; 8 positions match TRBD1. The CDR3 spans 15 residues. The V segment lost 3 bases and the J segment 2 bases; nucleotides outside the gene matches: 4. Per germline, CDR1 MGHRA and CDR2 YSYEKL. CDR3 sequence: CASSQQGQATDTQYF. The CDR3 nucleotides read TGCGCCAGCAGCCAGCAGGGACAGGCCACAGATACGCAGTATTTT.

The gene calls are TRBV11-2 and TRBJ2-3; D might be TRBD2 (6 bases). The germline CDR1 and CDR2 sequences are SGHAT and FQNNGV. The V end lost 1 base, the J end lost 4 bases, and 15 bases lay between the germline ends. This CDR3 has 16 residues. This chain's CDR3 is CASSLGGGAVPDTQYF. In nucleotides, the CDR3 is TGTGCCAGCAGCTTAGGAGGCGGGGCTGTACCAGATACGCAGTATTTT.

The chain joins TRBV19 to TRBJ2-7; tentatively, D is TRBD2 (6 bases). The germline gives CDR1 LNHDA, CDR2 SQIVND (reference sequence). With 5 bases removed from V and 3 bases from J, the gap between germline ends came to 11 bases. This CDR3 region has 13 residues. The CDR3 region has the DNA TGTGCCAGTAGTTTCGGGAGTAACTACGAGCAGTACTTC. Translation: CASSFGSNYEQYF. Variable domain in full (rest from reference TRBV19 and TRBJ2-7): DGGITQSPKYLFRKEGQNVTLSCEQNLNHDAMYWYRQDPGQGLRLIYYSQIVNDFQKGDIAEGYSVSREKKESFPLTVTSAQKNPTAFYLCASSFGSNYEQYFGPGTRLTVT.

This chain links TRBV4-1 with TRBJ2-1; no clear D gene. Germline-derived CDR1 and CDR2 are MGHRA and YSYEKL. The CDR3 is made up of 11 amino acids. V dropped 3 bases and J dropped 9 bases, with 6 bases sitting between them. The CDR3 DNA follows: TGCGCCAGCAGCCAGGAGATTGAGCAGTTCTTC. It yields the protein CASSQEIEQFF.

The chain recombines TRBV19 with TRBJ2-2; 7 bases line up with TRBD1. CDR1 is LNHDA and CDR2 is SQIVND in the germline V gene (reference sequence). The CDR3 is 15 residues long. V dropped 9 bases and J dropped 5; count of bases not matched to a gene: 12. The CDR3, as DNA: TGTGCCAGCAGGCCGGGACAGAGAGCTACCGGGGAGCTGTTTTTT. It codes for CASRPGQRATGELFF.

The gene calls are TRBV6-6 and TRBJ1-6, with D possibly matching TRBD1 (5 bases). Germline lookup yields CDR1 MNHNY and CDR2 SVGAGI (reference sequence). Trimming removed 2 bases from V and 9 bases from J, with 11 bases in between. The CDR3 is 14 amino acids. CDR3 sequence (DNA): TGTGCCAGCAGTTACGACTGGGGCGGTTCACCCCTCCACTTT. The encoded protein is CASSYDWGGSPLHF.

This clone was seen a single time. V and J are TRBV25-1 and TRBJ2-1; 9 bases map to TRBD2. CDR3 length: 16 residues. The germline CDR1 and CDR2 sequences are MGHDK and SYGVNS. The V gene end was trimmed by 4 bases and the J gene end by 10 bases; junction bases not matched to a gene: 14. The CDR3 reads CASSASLAGTRHEQFF. CDR3 sequence (DNA): TGTGCCAGCAGTGCCTCACTAGCGGGTACGCGTCACGAGCAGTTCTTC.

The genes are TRBV12-2 and TRBJ2-1; the table's D call TRBD2 went unverified against the DNA. TRBV12-2 is an annotated pseudogene. CDR3 length equals 18 residues. The CDR3: CASRLATSGRYSYNEQFF. The CDR3 bases are TGTGCAAGTCGCTTGGCAACTAGCGGGAGGTACTCCTACAATGAGCAGTTCTTC.

Only a few counts were recorded for this clone. The chain carries TRBV14 and TRBJ1-1; TRBD1 matches 8 bases. This CDR3 is built from 15 residues. Germline V CDR1 and CDR2: SGHDN, FVKESK. Trimming removed 2 bases from V and 5 bases from J; junction bases left unmatched: 7. The CDR3 bases are TGTGCCAGCAGCCAAACAGGGGGGCCGGGGACTGAAGCTTTCTTT. This sequence encodes CASSQTGGPGTEAFF.

The chain has TRBV29-1 and TRBJ2-1; D might be TRBD2 (5 bases). This CDR3 comprises 14 residues. Trimming took 5 bases from V and 3 from J, leaving 14 bases between them. Germline CDR1 reads SQVTM; CDR2 reads ANQGSEA. The CDR3, as DNA: TGCAGCGTTAATCCCCGCGGAGGCTACAATGAGCAGTTCTTC. Translating it yields CSVNPRGGYNEQFF.

J is TRBJ2-7 and V is TRBV15; 9 bases match TRBD2. The CDR3 loop spans 15 amino acids. CDR1 and CDR2 from the germline V gene are LNHNV and YYDKDF (reference sequence). Trimming took 5 bases from V and 3 from J; bases not matched to a gene: 8. The CDR3 spells CATSSSGVSRYEQYV. In nucleotides, the CDR3 is TGTGCCACCAGCTCTAGCGGGGTCTCCCGCTACGAGCAGTACGTC.

This clone was recorded only once. The CDR3: CASSPPEGFSETQYF. The CDR3 DNA sequence: TGTGCCAGCAGCCCCCCGGAGGGTTTTTCAGAGACCCAGTACTTC. The V and J genes are TRBV3-1 (or the pseudogene TRBV3-2) and TRBJ2-5; a weak D match, TRBD2 (6 bases). The V end was cut by 4 bases, the J end by 4 bases, with 16 bases between. The CDR3 length is 15 residues. Per the germline V gene, CDR1 is LGHDT and CDR2 is YNNKEL (reference sequence).

This clone was detected only a few times. V usage is TRBV20-1 and J usage is TRBJ1-1; 7 bases line up with TRBD1. Trimming took 3 bases from V and 8 from J; bases not matched to a gene: 3. CDR3 length: 11 amino acids. Per germline, CDR1 DFQATT and CDR2 SNEGSKA (reference sequence). CDR3 residues: CSASKDREAFF. CDR3 in DNA: TGCAGTGCTAGCAAGGACAGGGAAGCTTTCTTT.

The chain links TRBV9 to TRBJ2-7; 7 nucleotides align to TRBD1. The germline V gene encodes CDR1 SGDLS and CDR2 YYNGEE. The ends lost 5 bases at V and 3 bases at J; junction bases unmatched: 2. The CDR3 length is 12 residues. The CDR3 DNA follows: TGTGCCAGCAGTGGGGACAGCTACGAGCAGTACTTC. Protein sequence: CASSGDSYEQYF.